A single sample gave rise to the 31 T cell receptor beta chains below, sequenced in a study of T cell responses to AZD1222 COVID-19 vaccine. The assay was immunoSEQ multiplex PCR, and TCRdb's table has in-frame clones only and misses some. Among tens of thousands of clones, more than 90% were seen once, and the ten largest hold around 4.9%. Sequencing used peripheral blood, obtained on day 0 of AZD1222 vaccination. Receptors were obtained from an adult in good health.

V is TRBV5-1 and J is TRBJ1-1; D remains ambiguous. In germline, CDR1 is SGHRS, CDR2 YFSETQ. V gave up 2 bases and J gave up 6 bases, with 17 bases separating them. The CDR3 totals 15 residues. The CDR3 loop reads CASSFQRGGTSEAFF. CDR3 DNA sequence: TGCGCCAGCAGCTTCCAACGCGGTGGAACATCTGAAGCTTTCTTT.

The chain carries TRBV2 and TRBJ1-6; 12 positions match TRBD1. Germline V gene data show CDR1 as SNHLY and CDR2 as FYNNEI. J was trimmed by 10 bases and V by 10 bases; bases with no gene match: 11. The CDR3 is made up of 15 amino acids. The CDR3 DNA follows: TGTGCCACCATAATCGAGGGACAGGGGGCCTCACCCCTCCACTTT. It is translated as CATIIEGQGASPLHF.

The rearrangement joins TRBV11-2 to TRBJ1-6, with no clear D. This CDR3 has 12 residues. Germline V lookup: CDR1 SGHAT, CDR2 FQNNGV. V shed 4 bases and J shed 7 bases, with 5 bases lying between them. The CDR3, as DNA: TGTGCCAGCAGCTCTCAAAATTCACCCCTCCACTTT. This encodes CASSSQNSPLHF. Using reference TRBV11-2 and TRBJ1-6 for the parts outside the CDR3, the full variable domain is EAGVAQSPRYKIIEKRQSVAFWCNPISGHATLYWYQQILGQGPKLLIQFQNNGVVDDSQLPKDRFSAERLKGVDSTLKIQPAKLEDSAVYLCASSSQNSPLHFGNGTRLTVT.

The V and J genes are TRBV5-1 and TRBJ1-2; TRBD1 might be the D (5 bases). The CDR3 totals 15 residues. Per germline, CDR1 SGHRS and CDR2 YFSETQ. V lost 5 bases and J 4 bases, leaving 18 bases between the germline ends. CDR3 coding DNA: TGCGCCAGCAGGGATGTTGCAGGGCTTGGCTATGGCTACACCTTC. Translated, it gives CASRDVAGLGYGYTF.

The chain recombines TRBV2 with TRBJ1-6; TRBD1 agrees at 7 bases. V shed 1 base, J shed 9 bases, and the junction held 6 bases outside the gene matches. Per the germline V gene, CDR1 is SNHLY and CDR2 is FYNNEI. The CDR3 has 15 residues. The CDR3 coding sequence is TGTGCCAGCAGTGAAGAAGGCAGGGGGTTTTCACCCCTCCACTTT. Protein: CASSEEGRGFSPLHF.

The genes are TRBV28 and TRBJ1-1; a possible D gene is TRBD1 (5 bases). This CDR3 has 14 residues. CDR1 and CDR2 from the germline V gene are MDHEN and SYDVKM. Trimming pared 1 base from V and 2 bases from J, leaving 8 bases between. CDR3 nucleotide sequence: TGTGCCAGCAGTTTATTTAGGGGAAACACTGAAGCTTTCTTT. Encoded protein: CASSLFRGNTEAFF.

This chain uses TRBV15 with TRBJ2-3, with D maybe TRBD2 (6 bases). This CDR3 has 14 residues. Germline CDR1 is LNHNV and CDR2 is YYDKDF (reference sequence). V was clipped by 1 base and J by 6 bases, with 11 bases between them. CDR3 coding DNA: TGTGCCACCAGCAGAGGCCTGGAGGGTGATACGCAGTATTTT. Translating it yields CATSRGLEGDTQYF.

This chain links TRBV5-8 with TRBJ1-6; unclear D gene. The germline CDR1 and CDR2 sequences are SGHTS and YDEGEE. The CDR3 is made up of 15 amino acids. Trimming took off 0 bases at V and 3 bases at J, with 7 bases between the two ends. CDR3 amino acids: CASSLDHGYNSPLHF. CDR3 in DNA: TGTGCCAGCAGCTTGGATCACGGCTATAATTCACCCCTCCACTTT.

This clone was seen only a few times. The rearrangement uses TRBV16 and TRBJ1-2; D unresolved. Germline V gives CDR1 KGHSY, CDR2 FQNENV. Trimming removed 1 base from V and 1 base from J, with 10 bases in between. The CDR3 length is 15 residues. The CDR3 loop reads CASSQYPLSNYGYTF. Written as DNA, the CDR3 is TGTGCCAGCAGCCAATATCCCCTGAGTAACTATGGCTACACCTTC.

The chain is built from TRBV4-1 and TRBJ2-3, with D unresolved. The V and J ends lost 0 bases and 2 bases respectively, with 9 bases between them. The CDR3 is 15 amino acids. Germline V gives CDR1 MGHRA, CDR2 YSYEKL. The CDR3 is CASSQDGSSTDTQYF. The DNA of the CDR3 is TGCGCCAGCAGCCAAGATGGTAGTTCCACAGATACGCAGTATTTT.

The V and J genes are TRBV27 and TRBJ1-5; a possible D gene is TRBD1 (6 bases). The V gene lost 5 bases and the J gene lost 5 bases, with 10 bases spanning the gap. This CDR3 spans 13 amino acids. Germline-derived CDR1 and CDR2 are MNHEY and SMNVEV (reference sequence). Written as DNA, the CDR3 is TGTGCCAGCAGTCCGGAGGGGGATCAGCCCCAGCATTTT. The encoded protein is CASSPEGDQPQHF.

The rearrangement links TRBV19 to TRBJ2-6; 7 nucleotides match TRBD2. Germline CDR1 reads LNHDA; CDR2 reads SQIVND (reference sequence). This CDR3 has 18 amino acids. The V gene end was trimmed by 3 bases and the J gene end by 0 bases; junction bases not matched to a gene: 8. The CDR3 is CASSMDGGTRSGANVLTF. Here the CDR3 DNA reads TGTGCCAGTAGTATGGACGGGGGGACCCGCTCTGGGGCCAACGTCCTGACTTTC.

The gene calls are TRBV9 and TRBJ1-4; possibly TRBD1 for D (5 bases). The germline V gene has CDR1 SGDLS and CDR2 YYNGEE. Trimming pared 0 bases from V and 1 base from J, leaving 16 bases between. CDR3 length: 18 amino acids. CDR3 DNA: TGTGCCAGCAGCGTAGATGGAAGGGGAGGGGTAACTAATGAAAAACTGTTTTTT. This codes for CASSVDGRGGVTNEKLFF. The full variable domain, completed using reference TRBV9 and TRBJ1-4, is DSGVTQTPKHLITATGQRVTLRCSPRSGDLSVYWYQQSLDQGLQFLIQYYNGEERAKGNILERFSAQQFPDLHSELNLSSLELGDSALYFCASSVDGRGGVTNEKLFFGSGTQLSVL.

The rearrangement links TRBV11-2 to TRBJ2-7, with D perhaps matching TRBD1 (6 bases). V was shortened by 6 bases and J by 2 bases, with 20 bases between the two germline ends. The CDR3 is made up of 16 amino acids. Germline V lookup: CDR1 SGHAT, CDR2 FQNNGV. The CDR3: CASRLETGRGPYEQYF. In DNA form, the CDR3 reads TGTGCCAGCAGACTAGAGACGGGCAGGGGTCCCTACGAGCAGTACTTC.

The J gene is TRBJ1-6, the V gene TRBV3-1 (or the pseudogene TRBV3-2); TRBD1 agrees at 8 bases. V was clipped by 1 base and J by 7 bases; unmatched bases: 0. The CDR3 spans 14 residues. CDR1 is LGHDT and CDR2 is YNNKEL in the germline V gene (reference sequence). The DNA for the CDR3 is TGTGCCAGCAGCCAAGGACAGGGGAATTCACCCCTCCACTTT. It encodes CASSQGQGNSPLHF.

The chain uses TRBV5-1 and TRBJ2-3; TRBD2 matches at 8 bases. In germline, CDR1 is SGHRS, CDR2 YFSETQ. The ends lost 2 bases at V and 2 bases at J; junction bases unmatched: 1. The CDR3 spans 14 residues. CDR3 residues: CASSFSGVTDTQYF. The CDR3 DNA reads as TGCGCCAGCAGCTTTAGCGGGGTCACAGATACGCAGTATTTT.

The chain employs TRBV7-2 and TRBJ1-6; TRBD1 aligns across 9 bases. The CDR3 totals 15 residues. Germline loops: CDR1 SGHTA, CDR2 FQGNSA. J was trimmed by 6 bases and V by 5 bases; bases with no gene match: 5. This chain's CDR3 is CASSTRTGANSPLHF. The CDR3, as DNA: TGTGCCAGCAGCACGCGGACAGGGGCTAATTCACCCCTCCACTTT. Combining the CDR3 with reference TRBV7-2 and TRBJ1-6 gives the whole variable domain GAGVSQSPSNKVTEKGKDVELRCDPISGHTALYWYRQSLGQGLEFLIYFQGNSAPDKSGLPSDRFSAERTGGSVSTLTIQRTQQEDSAVYLCASSTRTGANSPLHFGNGTRLTVT.

The V and J genes are TRBV18 and TRBJ1-1; 11 nucleotides line up with TRBD1. Germline V CDR1 and CDR2: KGHSH, LQKENI. The CDR3 totals 15 residues. V lost 4 bases and J lost 2; bases outside the gene matches: 3. The DNA of the CDR3 is TGTGCCAGCTCACGTGGACAGGGGGCTAACACTGAAGCTTTCTTT. Encoded protein: CASSRGQGANTEAFF.

The V call is TRBV4-2, the J call TRBJ1-6; possible D gene TRBD1, 6 bases. Germline V gene lookup returns CDR1 LGHNA and CDR2 YNFKEQ. The CDR3 is 14 amino acids. Trimming cost V 5 bases and J 10 bases, with 15 bases left between them. Written as DNA, the CDR3 is TGTGCCAGCAGCTTGGGGGACACGGCCTCACCCCTCCACTTT. Its protein is CASSLGDTASPLHF.

CDR3 region: CASRSLRRSSYEQYF. CDR3 DNA sequence: TGTGCCAGCAGGTCCCTGAGAAGGAGCTCCTACGAGCAGTACTTC. V usage is TRBV11-2 and J usage is TRBJ2-7; no definite D call. The CDR3 runs 15 residues. Germline values: CDR1 SGHAT, CDR2 FQNNGV. Deletions cut 6 bases from V and 0 bases from J, with 15 bases between. Using reference TRBV11-2 and TRBJ2-7 for the parts outside the CDR3, the full variable domain is EAGVAQSPRYKIIEKRQSVAFWCNPISGHATLYWYQQILGQGPKLLIQFQNNGVVDDSQLPKDRFSAERLKGVDSTLKIQPAKLEDSAVYLCASRSLRRSSYEQYFGPGTRLTVT.

V usage is TRBV1 and J usage is TRBJ2-3; TRBD2 is the table's D call, not checked against the DNA. TRBV1 is designated a pseudogene. The CDR3 length is 17 residues. CDR3 sequence reads: CTSSQDCLAGGPHTQYF. CDR3 nucleotide sequence: TGCACCAGCAGCCAAGATTGTCTAGCGGGGGGGCCACATACGCAGTATTTT.

The chain joins TRBV2 to TRBJ2-5; D is ambiguous. The CDR3 totals 11 residues. The V end lost 7 bases, the J end lost 6 bases, and 9 bases lay between the germline ends. The germline V gene encodes CDR1 SNHLY and CDR2 FYNNEI. The chain's CDR3 is CASKVLQTQYF. As DNA, the CDR3 is TGTGCCAGCAAGGTTCTCCAGACCCAGTACTTC.

This clone was recorded only once. The chain carries TRBV3-1 (or the pseudogene TRBV3-2) and TRBJ1-6; D gene unclear. Per the germline V gene, CDR1 is LGHDT and CDR2 is YNNKEL (reference sequence). The germline V and J ends were trimmed by 6 bases and 0 bases, with 6 bases remaining between them. The CDR3 covers 14 residues. CDR3 sequence (DNA): TGTGCCAGCAGTGGCAGCTCCTATAATTCACCCCTCCACTTT. As protein: CASSGSSYNSPLHF.

The chain carries TRBV28 and TRBJ2-7, with TRBD2 as a possible D gene (6 bases). Looked up from germline, CDR1 is MDHEN and CDR2 is SYDVKM. V was clipped by 3 bases and J by 3 bases, with 9 bases between them. This CDR3 region has 13 residues. The CDR3 sequence is CASSFGGVYEQYF. The CDR3 DNA sequence: TGTGCCAGCAGTTTTGGAGGGGTCTACGAGCAGTACTTC.

V is TRBV10-3 and J is TRBJ1-1; 7 bases are shared with TRBD1. Germline V lookup: CDR1 ENHRY, CDR2 SYGVKD. This CDR3 spans 15 amino acids. The V gene end was trimmed by 7 bases and the J gene end by 3 bases; junction bases not matched to a gene: 11. The CDR3 nucleotides are TGTGCCATCACGGGGGGCGACAGGGTGGACACTGAAGCTTTCTTT. Translating gives CAITGGDRVDTEAFF.

This chain joins TRBV2 and TRBJ2-5; TRBD2 is a possible D gene (6 bases). CDR1 SNHLY and CDR2 FYNNEI come from the germline V gene. This CDR3 has 13 residues. The V and J ends lost 0 bases and 9 bases respectively, with 11 bases between them. The CDR3 is CASSEALGGAQYF. CDR3 in DNA: TGTGCCAGCAGTGAAGCGCTAGGAGGGGCCCAGTACTTC. Based on the CDR3 plus reference TRBV2 and TRBJ2-5, the full variable domain is EPEVTQTPSHQVTQMGQEVILRCVPISNHLYFYWYRQILGQKVEFLVSFYNNEISEKSEIFDDQFSVERPDGSNFTLKIRSTKLEDSAMYFCASSEALGGAQYFGPGTRLLVL.

This chain uses TRBV6-5 with TRBJ1-4; D uncertain. The CDR3 spans 15 residues. With 7 bases removed from V and 0 bases from J, the gap between germline ends came to 12 bases. CDR1 and CDR2 from the germline V gene are MNHEY and SVGAGI. The CDR3 here is CASTLGVATNEKLFF. For the CDR3, the DNA is TGTGCCAGCACCCTTGGGGTTGCAACTAATGAAAAACTGTTTTTT.

The chain uses TRBV10-3 and TRBJ1-5; no firm D call. Germline V gives CDR1 ENHRY, CDR2 SYGVKD. Trimming removed 6 bases from V and 0 bases from J, with 9 bases in between. This CDR3 has 14 amino acids. CDR3 sequence: CAISDTPSNQPQHF. The CDR3 bases are TGTGCCATCAGCGATACCCCTAGCAATCAGCCCCAGCATTTT.

V gene TRBV7-3 combines with J gene TRBJ2-7, with D hard to call. Trimming shortened V by 3 bases and J by 4 bases, and 10 bases separated the two germline ends. This CDR3 contains 13 residues. The germline CDR1 and CDR2 sequences are SGHTA and FQGTGA. The CDR3 region has the DNA TGTGCCAGCAGCTTTAGGCGCGATTACGAGCAGTACTTC. Protein sequence: CASSFRRDYEQYF.

This chain connects TRBV3-1 (or the pseudogene TRBV3-2) to TRBJ1-5; D gene unclear. Germline V gene sequence: CDR1 LGHDT, CDR2 YNNKEL (reference sequence). The CDR3 contains 16 residues. The germline V and J ends were trimmed by 4 bases and 1 base, with 14 bases remaining between them. The CDR3 DNA follows: TGTGCCAGCAGCCGTCGGGCCGACTCCAGCAATCAGCCCCAGCATTTT. Protein product: CASSRRADSSNQPQHF.

This clone was recorded a few times. The chain has TRBV4-1 and TRBJ1-4; TRBD1 aligns across 7 bases. Germline V lookup: CDR1 MGHRA, CDR2 YSYEKL. V gave up 4 bases and J gave up 7 bases; unmatched junction bases: 9. This CDR3 has 15 residues. The CDR3 sequence: CASSPKQGQSEKLFF. The CDR3 region has the DNA TGCGCCAGCAGCCCTAAACAGGGGCAAAGTGAAAAACTGTTTTTT.